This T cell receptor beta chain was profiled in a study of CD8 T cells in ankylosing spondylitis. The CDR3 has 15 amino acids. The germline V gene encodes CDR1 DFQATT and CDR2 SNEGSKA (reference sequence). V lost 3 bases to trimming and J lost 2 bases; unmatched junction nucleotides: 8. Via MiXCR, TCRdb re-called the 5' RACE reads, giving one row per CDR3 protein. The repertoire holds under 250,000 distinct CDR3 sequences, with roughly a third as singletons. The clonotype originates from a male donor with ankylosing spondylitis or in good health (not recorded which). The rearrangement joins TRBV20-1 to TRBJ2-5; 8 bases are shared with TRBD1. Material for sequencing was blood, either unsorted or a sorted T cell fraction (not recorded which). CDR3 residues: CSARGPGQVQETQYF. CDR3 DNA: TGCAGTGCTAGGGGACCGGGACAGGTTCAAGAGACCCAGTACTTC.